This record covers a single T cell receptor beta chain. The data were taken from a study of blood T cell repertoires in COVID-19. About the study: The United States, Italy and Spain provided the acute and convalescent COVID-19 samples. PBMCs, B-cell-depleted T cells, or T cells provided the cDNA or gDNA that made up the material.

Germline V lookup: CDR1 SGHDT, CDR2 YYEEEE. The CDR3 runs to 15 residues. The V and J ends lost 4 bases and 0 bases, in that order; junction bases with no gene match: 3. In the original analysis: The authors estimated nucleated cell counts from reference gene primer amplification. Sequenced by immunoSEQ multiplex PCR; TCRdb stores in-frame clones only, minus some. Clonal size and the V and J genes are those of that table, whereas D and trimming came from the DNA. Among about 75,000 clones listed, around 89% were seen once. V usage is TRBV5-6 and J usage is TRBJ2-3; 9 bases line up with TRBD1. The clonotype was recovered from a human donor in a cohort sampled during active COVID-19. The sequenced sample consisted of peripheral blood. CDR3 nucleotide sequence: TGTGCCAGCAGCCCGGGGACAGGGAGCACAGATACGCAGTATTTT. Translation: CASSPGTGSTDTQYF.